These 5 T cell receptor beta chains originate from one sample sequenced in a study of Graves' ophthalmopathy and Graves' hyperthyroidism. TCR beta CDR3 regions were amplified from RNA transcripts. HTBI primers were employed in first-round RT-PCR, then a second-round multiplex PCR followed. TCRdb redid the calling of the multiplex PCR reads with MiXCR, one entry per CDR3 protein. This sample has 1 million to 1.3 million distinct CDR3 sequences, with about two fifths found just once. Input material: peripheral blood or thyroid tissue (not recorded which). Receptors originate from an adult man with Graves' hyperthyroidism.

The chain links TRBV5-8 to TRBJ1-2, with D hard to call. Germline assignment: CDR1 SGHTS and CDR2 YDEGEE. The CDR3 sequence is 14 residues long. Trimming removed 0 bases at V and 4 bases at J, with 10 bases between. The CDR3 reads CASSLVENRYGYTF. DNA of the CDR3: TGTGCCAGCAGCTTGGTGGAAAACCGCTATGGCTACACCTTC.

V usage is TRBV20-1 and J usage is TRBJ1-4, with a possible D match to TRBD1 (5 bases). This CDR3 is 13 amino acids long. Germline CDR1 DFQATT, CDR2 SNEGSKA (reference sequence). Trimming cost V 1 base and J 10 bases, with 13 bases left between them. CDR3 sequence: CSARGGEYGKLFF. CDR3 nucleotides: TGCAGTGCTAGAGGGGGCGAATATGGAAAACTGTTTTTT.

This clonotype was counted only a few times. The chain combines TRBV10-3 with TRBJ1-5, with D possibly matching TRBD1 (5 bases). V lost 6 bases and J 1 base, leaving 19 bases between the germline ends. Germline V gene lookup returns CDR1 ENHRY and CDR2 SYGVKD. CDR3 length: 17 residues. The chain's CDR3 is CAISSGHGGISNQPQHF. DNA of the CDR3: TGTGCCATCAGCAGTGGACACGGCGGCATAAGCAATCAGCCCCAGCATTTT.

This clonotype has more than one count but fewer than ten. This chain links TRBV30 with TRBJ1-1, with 7 positions matching TRBD1. Germline CDR1 and CDR2: GTSNPN and SVGIG (reference sequence). The CDR3 runs to 13 residues. Unmatched junction bases numbered 0, after V lost 2 bases and J lost 0 bases. In DNA form, the CDR3 reads TGTGCCTGGAGTAGGGGGCTGAACACTGAAGCTTTCTTT. This gives the protein CAWSRGLNTEAFF.

The rearrangement joins TRBV19 to TRBJ2-7; maybe TRBD1 (6 bases). V lost 3 bases to trimming and J lost 2 bases, with 11 bases between them. The CDR3 runs to 14 residues. Germline assignment: CDR1 LNHDA and CDR2 SQIVND (reference sequence). For the CDR3, the DNA is TGTGCCAGTAGTATTACAGGGAGAGCCTACGAGCAGTACTTC. As protein: CASSITGRAYEQYF.